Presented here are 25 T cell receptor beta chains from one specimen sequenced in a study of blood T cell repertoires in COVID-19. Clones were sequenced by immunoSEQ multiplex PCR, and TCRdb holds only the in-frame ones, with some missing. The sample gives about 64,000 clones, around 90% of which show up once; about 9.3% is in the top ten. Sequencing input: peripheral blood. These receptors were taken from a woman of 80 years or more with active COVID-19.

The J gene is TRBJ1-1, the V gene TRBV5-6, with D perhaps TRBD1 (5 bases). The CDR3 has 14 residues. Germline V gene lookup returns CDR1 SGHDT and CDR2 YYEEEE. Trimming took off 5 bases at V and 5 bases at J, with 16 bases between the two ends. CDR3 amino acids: CASRRDSQRTEAFF. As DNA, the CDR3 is TGTGCCAGCAGGCGGGACTCCCAGAGGACTGAAGCTTTCTTT.

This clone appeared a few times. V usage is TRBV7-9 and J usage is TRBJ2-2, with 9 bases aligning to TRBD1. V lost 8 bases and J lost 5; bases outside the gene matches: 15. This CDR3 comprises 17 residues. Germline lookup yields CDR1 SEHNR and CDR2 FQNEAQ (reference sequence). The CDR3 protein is CASPGSPGQGSTGELFF. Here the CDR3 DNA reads TGTGCCAGCCCGGGCTCCCCGGGACAGGGATCGACCGGGGAGCTGTTTTTT.

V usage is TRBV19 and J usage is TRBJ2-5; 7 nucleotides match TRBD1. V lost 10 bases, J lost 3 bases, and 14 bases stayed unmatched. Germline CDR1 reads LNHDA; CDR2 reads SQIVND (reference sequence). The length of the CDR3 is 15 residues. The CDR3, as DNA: TGTGCCACCAGAGCTCGGGGACAGTTAAAAGAGACCCAGTACTTC. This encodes CATRARGQLKETQYF. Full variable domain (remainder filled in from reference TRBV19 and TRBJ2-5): DGGITQSPKYLFRKEGQNVTLSCEQNLNHDAMYWYRQDPGQGLRLIYYSQIVNDFQKGDIAEGYSVSREKKESFPLTVTSAQKNPTAFYLCATRARGQLKETQYFGPGTRLLVL.

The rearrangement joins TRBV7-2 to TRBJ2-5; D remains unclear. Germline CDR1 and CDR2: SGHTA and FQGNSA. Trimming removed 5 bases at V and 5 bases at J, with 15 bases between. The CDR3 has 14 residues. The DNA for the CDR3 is TGTGCCAGCAGCAGCCGTCGGAGCGCCGAGACCCAGTACTTC. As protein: CASSSRRSAETQYF.

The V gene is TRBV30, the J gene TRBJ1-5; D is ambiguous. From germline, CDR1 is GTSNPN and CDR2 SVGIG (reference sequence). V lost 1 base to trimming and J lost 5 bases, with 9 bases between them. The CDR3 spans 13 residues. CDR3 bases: TGTGCCTGGAGTGCAGACCAGGATCAGCCCCAGCATTTT. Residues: CAWSADQDQPQHF.

The CDR3 loop reads CASSFDFGAYEQYV. In DNA, the CDR3 is TGTGCCAGCAGTTTCGACTTTGGAGCCTACGAGCAGTACGTC. The chain employs TRBV5-5 and TRBJ2-7, with D unresolved. Germline values: CDR1 SGHKS, CDR2 YYEKEE (reference sequence). The V end was cut by 5 bases, the J end by 2 bases, with 14 bases between. The CDR3 extends over 14 amino acids.

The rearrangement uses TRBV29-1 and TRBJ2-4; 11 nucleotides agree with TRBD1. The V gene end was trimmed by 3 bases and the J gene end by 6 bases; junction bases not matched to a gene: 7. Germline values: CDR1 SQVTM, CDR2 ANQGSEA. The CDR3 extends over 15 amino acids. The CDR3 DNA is TGCAGCGTTGACGGGGTCGGGACAGGGGGAAACATTCAGTACTTC. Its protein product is CSVDGVGTGGNIQYF.

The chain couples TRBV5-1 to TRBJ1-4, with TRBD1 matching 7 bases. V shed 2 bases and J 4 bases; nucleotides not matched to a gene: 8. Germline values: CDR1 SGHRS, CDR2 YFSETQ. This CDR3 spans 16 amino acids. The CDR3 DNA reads TGCGCCAGCAGCTTAGACAGGGATTTCGGTAATGAAAAACTGTTTTTT. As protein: CASSLDRDFGNEKLFF.

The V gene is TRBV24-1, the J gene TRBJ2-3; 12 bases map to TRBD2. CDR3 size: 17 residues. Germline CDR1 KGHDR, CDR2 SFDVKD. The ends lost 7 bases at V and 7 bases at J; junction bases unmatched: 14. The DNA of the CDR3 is TGTGCCACCAGAGGGGGCGGACTAGCGGGAAATGGGAATACGCAGTATTTT. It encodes CATRGGGLAGNGNTQYF.

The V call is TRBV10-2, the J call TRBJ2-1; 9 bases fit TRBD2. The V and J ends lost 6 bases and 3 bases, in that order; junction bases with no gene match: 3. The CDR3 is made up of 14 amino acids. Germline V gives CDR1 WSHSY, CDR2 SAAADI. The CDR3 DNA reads TGCGCCAGCAGGGTAGCGGGGGACTACAATGAGCAGTTCTTC. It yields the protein CASRVAGDYNEQFF.

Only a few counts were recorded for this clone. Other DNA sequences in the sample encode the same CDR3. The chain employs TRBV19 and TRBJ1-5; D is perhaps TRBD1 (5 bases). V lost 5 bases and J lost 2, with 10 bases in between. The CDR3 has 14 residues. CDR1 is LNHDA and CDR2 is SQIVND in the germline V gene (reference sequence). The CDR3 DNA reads TGTGCCAGTAGTGACAGCGGGGGCAATCAGCCCCAGCATTTT. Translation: CASSDSGGNQPQHF.

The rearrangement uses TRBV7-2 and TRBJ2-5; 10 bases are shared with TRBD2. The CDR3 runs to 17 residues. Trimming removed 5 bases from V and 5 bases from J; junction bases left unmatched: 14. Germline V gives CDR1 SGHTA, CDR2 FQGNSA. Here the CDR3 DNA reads TGTGCCAGCAGCCCGGGGGCAGCGGGAGGGCCTTTGGAGACCCAGTACTTC. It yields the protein CASSPGAAGGPLETQYF.

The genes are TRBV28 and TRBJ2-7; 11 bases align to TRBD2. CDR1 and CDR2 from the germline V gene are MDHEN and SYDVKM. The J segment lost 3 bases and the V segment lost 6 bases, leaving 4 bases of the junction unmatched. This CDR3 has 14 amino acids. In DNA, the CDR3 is TGTGCCAGCAGCCAGACTAGCGGGGTCTACGAGCAGTACTTC. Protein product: CASSQTSGVYEQYF.

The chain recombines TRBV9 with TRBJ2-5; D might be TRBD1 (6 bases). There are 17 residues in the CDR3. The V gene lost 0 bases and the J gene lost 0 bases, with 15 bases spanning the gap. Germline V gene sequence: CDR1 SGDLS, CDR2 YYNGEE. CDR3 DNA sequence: TGTGCCAGCAGCGTAGATCTGCAGGGGTCTAACCAAGAGACCCAGTACTTC. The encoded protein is CASSVDLQGSNQETQYF.

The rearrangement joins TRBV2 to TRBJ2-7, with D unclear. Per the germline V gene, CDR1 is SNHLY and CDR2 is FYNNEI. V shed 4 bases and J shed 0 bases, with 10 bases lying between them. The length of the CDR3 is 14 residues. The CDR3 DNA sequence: TGTGCCAGCAGTGTGGGCGCATACTCCTACGAGCAGTACTTC. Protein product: CASSVGAYSYEQYF.

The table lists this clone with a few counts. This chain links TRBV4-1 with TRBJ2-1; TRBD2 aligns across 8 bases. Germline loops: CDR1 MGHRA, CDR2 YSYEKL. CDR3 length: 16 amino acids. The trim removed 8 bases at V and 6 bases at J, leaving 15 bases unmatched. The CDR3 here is CASRVQTGGALNEQFF. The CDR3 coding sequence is TGCGCCAGCCGCGTCCAAACCGGGGGGGCCCTCAATGAGCAGTTCTTC.

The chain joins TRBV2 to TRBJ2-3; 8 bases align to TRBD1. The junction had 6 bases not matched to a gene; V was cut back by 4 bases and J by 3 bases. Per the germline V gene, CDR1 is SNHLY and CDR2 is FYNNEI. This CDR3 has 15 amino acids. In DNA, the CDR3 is TGTGCCAGCAGTGGGGAGACAGGGGTGACAGATACGCAGTATTTT. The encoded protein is CASSGETGVTDTQYF.

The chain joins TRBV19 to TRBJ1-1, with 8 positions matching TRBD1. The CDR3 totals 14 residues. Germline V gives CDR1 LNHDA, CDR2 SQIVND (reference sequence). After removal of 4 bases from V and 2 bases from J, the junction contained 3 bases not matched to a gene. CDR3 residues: CASSTDRVNTEAFF. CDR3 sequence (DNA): TGTGCCAGTAGTACGGACAGGGTCAACACTGAAGCTTTCTTT.

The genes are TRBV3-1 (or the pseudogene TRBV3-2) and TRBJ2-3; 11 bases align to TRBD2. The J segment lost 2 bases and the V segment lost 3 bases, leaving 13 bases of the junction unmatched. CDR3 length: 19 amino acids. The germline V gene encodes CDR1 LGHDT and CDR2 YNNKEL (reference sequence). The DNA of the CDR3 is TGTGCCAGCAGCCACTTCACTAGCGGGAGTCTTGAGGTCACAGATACGCAGTATTTT. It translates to CASSHFTSGSLEVTDTQYF.

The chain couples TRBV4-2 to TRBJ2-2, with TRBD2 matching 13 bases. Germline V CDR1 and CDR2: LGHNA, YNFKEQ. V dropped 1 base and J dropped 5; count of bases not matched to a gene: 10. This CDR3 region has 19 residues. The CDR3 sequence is CASSQVRTGTSGETGELFF. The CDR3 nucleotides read TGTGCCAGCAGCCAAGTAAGGACCGGGACTAGCGGGGAGACCGGGGAGCTGTTTTTT.

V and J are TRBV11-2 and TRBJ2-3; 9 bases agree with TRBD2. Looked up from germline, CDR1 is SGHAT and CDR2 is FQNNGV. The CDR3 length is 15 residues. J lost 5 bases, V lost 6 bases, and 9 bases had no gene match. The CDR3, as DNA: TGTGCCAGCAGTACCAGCAAGCGGGAGGTAGATACGCAGTATTTT. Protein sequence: CASSTSKREVDTQYF.

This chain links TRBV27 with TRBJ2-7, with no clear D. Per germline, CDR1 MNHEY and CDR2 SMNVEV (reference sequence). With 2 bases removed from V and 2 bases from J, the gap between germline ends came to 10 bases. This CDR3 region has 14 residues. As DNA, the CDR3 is TGTGCCAGCAGTTTAACGGCGGTCCCCTACGAGCAGTACTTC. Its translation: CASSLTAVPYEQYF.

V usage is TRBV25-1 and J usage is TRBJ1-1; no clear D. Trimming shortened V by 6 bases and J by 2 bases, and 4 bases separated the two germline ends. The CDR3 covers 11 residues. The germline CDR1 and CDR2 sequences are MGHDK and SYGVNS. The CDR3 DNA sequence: TGTGCCAGCAGCGTAAACACTGAAGCTTTCTTT. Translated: CASSVNTEAFF.

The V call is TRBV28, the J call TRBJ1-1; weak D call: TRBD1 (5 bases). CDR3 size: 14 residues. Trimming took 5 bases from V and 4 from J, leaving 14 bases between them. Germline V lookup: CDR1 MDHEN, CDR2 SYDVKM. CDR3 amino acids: CASSLREGGTEAFF. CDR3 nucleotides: TGTGCCAGCAGTCTCAGGGAAGGCGGCACTGAAGCTTTCTTT.

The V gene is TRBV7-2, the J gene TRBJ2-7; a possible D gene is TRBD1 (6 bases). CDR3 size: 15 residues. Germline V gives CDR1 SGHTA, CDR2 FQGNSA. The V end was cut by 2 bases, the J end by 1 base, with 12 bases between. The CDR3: CASSLTNRDSYEQYV. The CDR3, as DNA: TGTGCCAGCAGCTTAACCAACAGGGATTCCTACGAGCAGTACGTC.